Below are 32 T cell receptor beta chains sequenced from a single sample in a study of blood T cell repertoires in COVID-19. Only in-frame clones appear in the TCRdb table, and some are missing; sequencing was by immunoSEQ multiplex PCR. The sample has 200,000 or so clones, 88% seen once. The specimen was peripheral blood. The receptors derive from a man in his 70s with active or convalescent COVID-19.

This chain uses TRBV11-2 with TRBJ2-1; D is ambiguous. Germline loops: CDR1 SGHAT, CDR2 FQNNGV. The germline V and J ends were trimmed by 2 bases and 4 bases, with 3 bases remaining between them. The CDR3 contains 12 residues. For the CDR3, the DNA is TGTGCCAGCAGCTTACGGTACAATGAGCAGTTCTTC. Protein sequence: CASSLRYNEQFF.

The chain recombines TRBV29-1 with TRBJ1-5, with TRBD1 identical over 9 bases. The CDR3 runs to 13 residues. Germline V CDR1 and CDR2: SQVTM, ANQGSEA. V was pared by 6 bases and J by 7 bases, with 7 bases of the junction left unmatched. The CDR3 protein is CSVGQGTGQPQHF. The CDR3 nucleotides read TGCAGCGTAGGACAGGGGACTGGGCAGCCCCAGCATTTT. Full variable domain (remainder filled in from reference TRBV29-1 and TRBJ1-5): SAVISQKPSRDICQRGTSLTIQCQVDSQVTMMFWYRQQPGQSLTLIATANQGSEATYESGFVIDKFPISRPNLTFSTLTVSNMSPEDSSIYLCSVGQGTGQPQHFGDGTRLSIL.

This rearrangement joins TRBV28 to TRBJ2-7, with D possibly matching TRBD1 (6 bases). Germline V gene data show CDR1 as MDHEN and CDR2 as SYDVKM. Trimming took off 6 bases at V and 1 base at J, with 16 bases between the two ends. This CDR3 comprises 15 residues. This CDR3 is CASSPGDILSYEQYF. DNA for the CDR3: TGTGCCAGCAGCCCAGGGGACATCCTTTCCTACGAGCAGTACTTC.

V gene TRBV7-9 combines with J gene TRBJ2-7; a weak D match, TRBD1 (5 bases). The CDR3 loop spans 10 amino acids. V lost 11 bases, J lost 4 bases, and 9 bases lay in between. Germline assignment: CDR1 SEHNR and CDR2 FQNEAQ (reference sequence). The CDR3 loop reads CAVGVYEQYF. The CDR3 nucleotides are TGTGCCGTAGGGGTGTACGAGCAGTACTTC.

The J gene is TRBJ2-2, the V gene TRBV7-2; D might be TRBD2 (5 bases). The CDR3 sequence is 16 residues long. Germline-derived CDR1 and CDR2 are SGHTA and FQGNSA. V lost 3 bases, J lost 4 bases, and 15 bases lay in between. The CDR3 DNA sequence: TGTGCCAGCAGCTTTTTTGGCGGGTCCGGCACCGGGGAGCTGTTTTTT. Translation gives CASSFFGGSGTGELFF.

The J gene is TRBJ2-2, the V gene TRBV7-8; D might be TRBD2 (6 bases). Trimming removed 5 bases at V and 4 bases at J, with 11 bases between. This CDR3 is 14 amino acids long. Germline values: CDR1 SGHVS, CDR2 FQNEAQ. The CDR3 spells CASSIRDFTGELFF. The CDR3 nucleotides are TGTGCCAGCAGCATAAGGGACTTCACCGGGGAGCTGTTTTTT.

The V gene is TRBV7-2, the J gene TRBJ2-1; TRBD2 matches at 11 bases. The CDR3 extends over 15 amino acids. Losses at the gene ends were 5 bases for V and 4 bases for J; bases not matched to a gene: 4. Germline CDR1 and CDR2: SGHTA and FQGNSA. The CDR3 loop is CASSISGGAYNEQFF. Here the CDR3 DNA reads TGTGCCAGCAGCATTAGCGGGGGGGCTTACAATGAGCAGTTCTTC.

CDR3 nucleotides: TGTGCCAGCAGTTTACTCCCGGGACAGGGGGCCGGGGAGCTGTTTTTT. The encoded protein is CASSLLPGQGAGELFF. V usage is TRBV28 and J usage is TRBJ2-2, with 11 bases matching TRBD1. Trimming at V came to 2 bases and at J to 6 bases, leaving 5 bases not matched to a gene. The CDR3 covers 16 residues. Germline V gene sequence: CDR1 MDHEN, CDR2 SYDVKM.

This rearrangement joins TRBV19 to TRBJ1-2; 11 bases agree with TRBD1. The CDR3 runs 16 residues. Germline CDR1 and CDR2: LNHDA and SQIVND (reference sequence). The junction had 14 bases not matched to a gene; V was cut back by 10 bases and J by 4 bases. This CDR3 is CATSFSGTGGIYGYTF. The CDR3 nucleotides read TGTGCCACTTCATTCTCGGGGACAGGGGGAATCTATGGCTACACCTTC.

The chain combines TRBV27 with TRBJ2-5; 11 nucleotides match TRBD2. Germline V gene data show CDR1 as MNHEY and CDR2 as SMNVEV (reference sequence). The trim removed 5 bases at V and 5 bases at J, leaving 7 bases unmatched. The CDR3 runs 15 residues. The CDR3 coding sequence is TGTGCCAGCAGTCCGTTAGCGGGAGGGTACGAGACCCAGTACTTC. Protein: CASSPLAGGYETQYF.

The chain recombines TRBV6-2 or TRBV6-3 with TRBJ1-5; D gene ambiguous. This CDR3 has 15 amino acids. V was shortened by 5 bases and J by 0 bases, with 11 bases between the two germline ends. Germline lookup yields CDR1 MNHEY and CDR2 SVGEGT. The CDR3 loop reads CASSNTSLSNQPQHF. The CDR3, as DNA: TGTGCCAGCAGTAATACATCCCTTAGCAATCAGCCCCAGCATTTT.

This chain connects TRBV6-5 to TRBJ1-1; D may be TRBD1 (6 bases). The germline V and J ends were trimmed by 6 bases and 1 base, with 15 bases remaining between them. Germline V gives CDR1 MNHEY, CDR2 SVGAGI. The CDR3 covers 15 residues. The CDR3 DNA reads as TGTGCCAGCAGCTCCATTTCGACAGGGAACACTGAAGCTTTCTTT. It codes for CASSSISTGNTEAFF.

The chain employs TRBV7-2 and TRBJ2-5; possible D gene TRBD1, 5 bases. CDR1 and CDR2 (germline): SGHTA, FQGNSA. The CDR3 totals 13 residues. Between the trimmed V and J ends, which lost 6 bases and 5 bases, there was a span of 13 bases. DNA of the CDR3: TGTGCCAGCAGTAGGGGATCTCGGGAGACCCAGTACTTC. Protein product: CASSRGSRETQYF.

This chain links TRBV19 with TRBJ1-6, with 7 bases matching TRBD1. CDR3 length: 16 amino acids. Trimming cost V 5 bases and J 2 bases; bases outside gene matches: 6. CDR1 and CDR2 (germline): LNHDA, SQIVND (reference sequence). The CDR3 is CASSSTGTTYNSPLHF. Here the CDR3 DNA reads TGTGCCAGTAGTTCGACAGGGACAACCTATAATTCACCCCTCCACTTT.

This clone was found once. The chain combines TRBV4-1 with TRBJ1-5, with D unclear. This CDR3 has 16 amino acids. CDR1 is MGHRA and CDR2 is YSYEKL in the germline V gene. V was cut by 0 bases and J by 4 bases, with 13 bases left in between. Here the CDR3 reads CASSQDLGGPNQPQHF. DNA of the CDR3: TGCGCCAGCAGCCAAGATCTAGGAGGACCAAATCAGCCCCAGCATTTT.

The V call is TRBV21-1, the J call TRBJ1-1; no check of the table's D call, TRBD1, against the DNA was made. TRBV21-1 is shown as a pseudogene. This CDR3 spans 14 amino acids. The CDR3: CASSKGEGGTEAFF. Written as DNA, the CDR3 is TGTGCCAGCAGCAAAGGTGAAGGGGGCACTGAAGCTTTCTTT.

The chain combines TRBV21-1 with TRBJ2-5; no check of the table's D call, TRBD1, against the DNA was made. TRBV21-1 counts as a pseudogene. The CDR3 consists of 15 residues. CDR3 coding DNA: TGTGCCAGCATTTCCGGGACAGGGCTCCAAGAGACCCAGTACTTC. This sequence encodes CASISGTGLQETQYF.

The rearrangement joins TRBV4-1 to TRBJ1-1; weak D call: TRBD1 (5 bases). This CDR3 has 15 amino acids. V was shortened by 0 bases and J by 5 bases, with 13 bases between the two germline ends. Looked up from germline, CDR1 is MGHRA and CDR2 is YSYEKL. CDR3 sequence: CASSQDPGVGTEAFF. The CDR3 DNA reads as TGCGCCAGCAGCCAAGATCCGGGGGTAGGTACTGAAGCTTTCTTT.

This sequence joins TRBV11-2 and TRBJ1-1; D remains unclear. The length of the CDR3 is 14 residues. Germline CDR1 is SGHAT and CDR2 is FQNNGV. Trimming removed 1 base at V and 1 base at J, with 7 bases between. CDR3: CASSLGGPNTEAFF. CDR3 coding DNA: TGTGCCAGCAGCTTAGGAGGGCCGAACACTGAAGCTTTCTTT.

This clone turned up a few times. The rearrangement links TRBV7-2 to TRBJ1-5; 7 bases are shared with TRBD1. The CDR3 loop spans 14 amino acids. V was clipped by 5 bases and J by 2 bases; unmatched bases: 3. Germline V gene sequence: CDR1 SGHTA, CDR2 FQGNSA. DNA for the CDR3: TGTGCCAGCAGCCGCACAGGGGGCAATCAGCCCCAGCATTTT. The encoded protein is CASSRTGGNQPQHF.

Here the CDR3 DNA reads TGTGCCAGCAGCTTGGAACCCCGACTAGCGGGCACCGAGCAGTTCTTC. Translation gives CASSLEPRLAGTEQFF. V usage is TRBV11-2 and J usage is TRBJ2-1; 10 nucleotides line up with TRBD2. Looked up from germline, CDR1 is SGHAT and CDR2 is FQNNGV. The CDR3 consists of 16 residues. The trim removed 3 bases at V and 10 bases at J, leaving 12 bases unmatched.

This chain joins TRBV7-2 and TRBJ2-1; 9 bases align to TRBD2. The V gene end was trimmed by 5 bases and the J gene end by 6 bases; junction bases not matched to a gene: 14. There are 17 residues in the CDR3. CDR1 SGHTA and CDR2 FQGNSA come from the germline V gene. The CDR3 bases are TGTGCCAGCAGCAGAGACATTCTAGCGGGAAGTTTCAATGAGCAGTTCTTC. Protein product: CASSRDILAGSFNEQFF.

The rearrangement uses TRBV6-2 or TRBV6-3 and TRBJ2-3; 7 bases align to TRBD1. CDR3 length: 16 residues. J was trimmed by 5 bases and V by 2 bases; bases with no gene match: 10. CDR1 MNHEY and CDR2 SVGEGT come from the germline V gene. CDR3 protein: CASSYGLRQGKDTQYF. CDR3 bases: TGTGCCAGCAGTTACGGGCTTCGACAGGGAAAAGATACGCAGTATTTT.

This clone was counted a few times. This chain connects TRBV18 to TRBJ1-6; D is unresolved. Germline V gene data show CDR1 as KGHSH and CDR2 as LQKENI. Deletions cut 6 bases from V and 15 bases from J, with 18 bases between. This CDR3 region has 13 residues. The CDR3 region is CASSYDNNQHLHF. In nucleotides, the CDR3 is TGTGCCAGCTCGTACGACAATAACCAGCACCTCCACTTT.

In this sample, this clone turned up a few times. This sequence joins TRBV6-2 or TRBV6-3 and TRBJ2-3; D may be TRBD1 (6 bases). V was shortened by 0 bases and J by 8 bases, with 6 bases between the two germline ends. Germline values: CDR1 MNHEY, CDR2 SVGEGT. There are 12 residues in the CDR3. CDR3 protein: CASSYSGGTQYF. In DNA form, the CDR3 reads TGTGCCAGCAGTTACTCAGGGGGTACGCAGTATTTT.

V and J are TRBV25-1 and TRBJ2-1; 9 bases agree with TRBD1. Looked up from germline, CDR1 is MGHDK and CDR2 is SYGVNS. V lost 5 bases and J lost 8; bases outside the gene matches: 16. The CDR3 runs 17 residues. Here the CDR3 DNA reads TGTGCCAGCAGTAACGACCGGACAGGGGTGGTCGTGGATGAGCAGTTCTTC. Its translation is CASSNDRTGVVVDEQFF.

This chain joins TRBV5-1 and TRBJ1-4, with 7 bases matching TRBD1. The junction had 6 bases not matched to a gene; V was cut back by 0 bases and J by 4 bases. In germline, CDR1 is SGHRS, CDR2 YFSETQ. The CDR3 totals 16 residues. This CDR3 is CASSLGNRGGNEKLFF. CDR3 DNA sequence: TGCGCCAGCAGCTTGGGAAACAGGGGCGGTAATGAAAAACTGTTTTTT.

The chain recombines TRBV5-5 with TRBJ2-1; D is perhaps TRBD1 (6 bases). Germline V gene sequence: CDR1 SGHKS, CDR2 YYEKEE (reference sequence). The germline V and J ends were trimmed by 4 bases and 2 bases, with 19 bases remaining between them. This CDR3 is 17 amino acids long. The CDR3 is CASSPLTGTRTYNEQFF. DNA for the CDR3: TGTGCCAGCAGCCCCCTCACCGGGACACGCACCTACAATGAGCAGTTCTTC. Complete variable domain (other parts from reference TRBV5-5 and TRBJ2-1): DAGVTQSPTHLIKTRGQQVTLRCSPISGHKSVSWYQQVLGQGPQFIFQYYEKEERGRGNFPDRFSARQFPNYSSELNVNALLLGDSALYLCASSPLTGTRTYNEQFFGPGTRLTVL.

The chain couples TRBV30 to TRBJ2-7, with D perhaps matching TRBD2 (5 bases). The CDR3 covers 14 residues. The V end was cut by 6 bases, the J end by 6 bases, with 21 bases between. Germline assignment: CDR1 GTSNPN and CDR2 SVGIG (reference sequence). The CDR3 spells CACPRPGKIGEQYF. CDR3 in DNA: TGTGCCTGTCCACGGCCGGGAAAAATAGGCGAGCAGTACTTC.

The V gene is TRBV6-5, the J gene TRBJ2-2; TRBD2 matches 7 bases. J was trimmed by 1 base and V by 8 bases; bases with no gene match: 1. CDR1 is MNHEY and CDR2 is SVGAGI in the germline V gene. The CDR3 runs 13 residues. The CDR3 reads CASGRGNTGELFF. CDR3 sequence (DNA): TGTGCCAGCGGGAGGGGGAACACCGGGGAGCTGTTTTTT.

There are many counts of this clone. This chain connects TRBV19 to TRBJ2-2, with D possibly matching TRBD2 (6 bases). Trimming removed 5 bases from V and 4 bases from J, with 14 bases in between. The CDR3 runs to 15 residues. Germline lookup yields CDR1 LNHDA and CDR2 SQIVND (reference sequence). CDR3 sequence: CASSLGLGGTGELFF. DNA of the CDR3: TGTGCCAGTAGTCTAGGTTTGGGGGGCACCGGGGAGCTGTTTTTT. The complete variable domain, with remaining parts taken from reference TRBV19 and TRBJ2-2, reads DGGITQSPKYLFRKEGQNVTLSCEQNLNHDAMYWYRQDPGQGLRLIYYSQIVNDFQKGDIAEGYSVSREKKESFPLTVTSAQKNPTAFYLCASSLGLGGTGELFFGEGSRLTVL.

The chain recombines TRBV6-1 with TRBJ2-5; 9 bases align to TRBD2. The CDR3 loop spans 16 amino acids. V was clipped by 3 bases and J by 1 base; unmatched bases: 6. Germline assignment: CDR1 MNHNS and CDR2 SASEGT. Written as DNA, the CDR3 is TGTGCCAGCAGTGACGGGCTAGCGGGGACCCAAGAGACCCAGTACTTC. Its translation is CASSDGLAGTQETQYF.